The rows below give T cell receptor beta chains drawn from one sample of a study of blood T cells in healthy people across ages. TCRdb passed the 5' RACE reads through MiXCR, listing each CDR3 protein once. The table records about 1.6 million distinct CDR3 sequences, 30% to 35% of them present only once. The source material was blood. The receptors were sampled from a woman in her twenties or thirties in good health. Each CDR3 is given without its conserved first and last residue. Each record gives: V gene, CDR3 protein.

V: TRBV20-1
CDR3: SARDGDRAISF

V: TRBV3-1
CDR3: ASSQSGLAGGGYEQY

V: TRBV20-1
CDR3: SASFLTDTQY

V: TRBV20-1
CDR3: SAAQHANYGYT

V: TRBV29-1
CDR3: SVEEYLGLEHEQF

V: TRBV4-1
CDR3: ASSQVSSGRPHEQY

V: TRBV28
CDR3: ASSPTPSGIDEQY

V: TRBV10-3
CDR3: AISERSGGGAGDTQY

V: TRBV5-1
CDR3: ASSLVTEGGYGYT

V: TRBV11-2
CDR3: ASSLPATGTEQF

V: TRBV3-1
CDR3: ASSQVAKSTDTQY